A selection of T cell receptor beta chains follows, all from one sample in a study of blood T cells in healthy people across ages. MiXCR, applied by TCRdb to the 5' RACE reads, yields one record per CDR3 protein. The table lists roughly 1,800,000 distinct CDR3 sequences, about 50% of them singletons. The sequenced sample was blood. The receptors stem from a woman aged 35 to 49 in good health. Both conserved end residues are part of each CDR3. Each record gives: J gene, CDR3 length, D gene, clone size, V gene, CDR3 protein, CDR3 DNA. D genes are given only for firm matches. Clone size is not always given. Where it is, it says once, few, many or a class for expanded clones.

J: TRBJ2-4; length: 13; D: .; size: few; V: TRBV7-9; CDR3: CASSMGRFNIQYF; DNA: TGTGCCAGCAGCATGGGGCGGTTTAACATTCAGTACTTC
J: TRBJ2-7; length: 13; D: .; size: few; V: TRBV19; CDR3: CASSPFSLDEQYF; DNA: TGTGCCAGTAGCCCCTTTTCACTGGACGAGCAGTACTTC
J: TRBJ2-3; length: 16; D: TRBD1; size: .; V: TRBV6-6; CDR3: CASSFRPLTGPDTQYF; DNA: TGTGCCAGCTCCTTCCGCCCATTGACAGGGCCCGATACGCAGTATTTT
J: TRBJ2-1; length: 17; D: .; size: .; V: TRBV4-2; CDR3: CASSQDGQGGSYNEQFF; DNA: TGTGCCAGCAGCCAAGATGGCCAGGGGGGCTCCTACAATGAGCAGTTCTTC
J: TRBJ2-1; length: 13; D: TRBD2; size: .; V: TRBV27; CDR3: CASSVGLMNEQFF; DNA: TGTGCCAGCAGTGTGGGACTAATGAATGAGCAGTTCTTC
J: TRBJ2-7; length: 15; D: TRBD1; size: .; V: TRBV20-1; CDR3: CSAPHSTGPPYEQYF; DNA: TGCAGTGCTCCTCACTCGACAGGGCCTCCCTACGAGCAGTACTTC
J: TRBJ2-1; length: 17; D: TRBD1; size: .; V: TRBV27; CDR3: CASSSRTGGPSYNEQFF; DNA: TGTGCCAGCAGTTCCAGGACAGGGGGCCCCTCCTACAATGAGCAGTTCTTC
J: TRBJ2-1; length: 14; D: .; size: .; V: TRBV6-1; CDR3: CASSEQGKRNEQFF; DNA: TGTGCCAGCAGTGAACAGGGAAAACGCAATGAGCAGTTCTTC
J: TRBJ2-1; length: 15; D: TRBD2; size: .; V: TRBV6-2/TRBV6-3; CDR3: CASSGIAGGENEQFF; DNA: TGTGCCAGCAGTGGAATAGCGGGGGGAGAGAATGAGCAGTTCTTC
J: TRBJ2-1; length: 11; D: .; size: .; V: TRBV12-3/TRBV12-4; CDR3: CASSTTGEQFF; DNA: TGTGCCAGCAGTACGACGGGTGAGCAGTTCTTC
J: TRBJ2-1; length: 16; D: TRBD2; size: .; V: TRBV24-1; CDR3: CATSDFGGATYNEQFF; DNA: TGTGCCACCAGTGATTTCGGGGGGGCCACCTACAATGAGCAGTTCTTC
J: TRBJ2-5; length: 15; D: TRBD1; size: .; V: TRBV2; CDR3: CASSEGQTGMETQYF; DNA: TGTGCCAGCAGTGAGGGACAGACTGGGATGGAGACCCAGTACTTC
J: TRBJ2-1; length: 17; D: TRBD2; size: .; V: TRBV7-8; CDR3: CASSPNTVAGNNNEQFF; DNA: TGTGCCAGCAGCCCAAATACTGTAGCGGGTAATAACAATGAGCAGTTCTTC
J: TRBJ2-7; length: 15; D: .; size: .; V: TRBV9; CDR3: CASSVGDNPAYEQYF; DNA: TGTGCCAGCAGCGTAGGGGACAACCCTGCCTACGAGCAGTACTTC
J: TRBJ1-4; length: 14; D: .; size: .; V: TRBV6-5; CDR3: CASSYGSEPEKLFF; DNA: TGTGCCAGCAGTTACGGATCTGAGCCTGAAAAACTGTTTTTT
J: TRBJ2-3; length: 18; D: TRBD2; size: .; V: TRBV7-2; CDR3: CASSYSGLAGASTDTQYF; DNA: TGTGCCAGCAGTTACTCGGGACTAGCGGGGGCTAGCACAGATACGCAGTATTTT
J: TRBJ1-1; length: 15; D: .; size: .; V: TRBV12-3/TRBV12-4; CDR3: CASSYAALGAAEAFF; DNA: TGTGCCAGCAGTTATGCAGCCTTAGGAGCAGCTGAAGCTTTCTTT
J: TRBJ1-6; length: 15; D: .; size: .; V: TRBV20-1; CDR3: CSASTQTGAGSPLHF; DNA: TGCAGTGCCAGTACTCAGACTGGGGCTGGATCACCCCTCCACTTT
J: TRBJ2-3; length: 17; D: TRBD1; size: .; V: TRBV5-5; CDR3: CASSLRTGGSGTDTQYF; DNA: TGTGCCAGCAGCTTAAGGACAGGGGGCAGTGGCACAGATACGCAGTATTTT
J: TRBJ2-7; length: 14; D: .; size: many; V: TRBV6-2/TRBV6-3; CDR3: CASGPTGSSYEQYF; DNA: TGTGCCAGCGGGCCGACAGGATCCTCCTACGAGCAGTACTTC
J: TRBJ2-7; length: 13; D: .; size: few; V: TRBV27; CDR3: CASSRTADYEQYF; DNA: TGTGCCAGCAGCAGGACGGCCGACTACGAGCAGTACTTC
J: TRBJ2-5; length: 16; D: TRBD2; size: .; V: TRBV20-1; CDR3: CSASDSGAPHGETQYF; DNA: TGCAGTGCTAGTGATAGCGGGGCACCTCATGGGGAGACCCAGTACTTC
J: TRBJ2-7; length: 14; D: .; size: .; V: TRBV28; CDR3: CASRRTASYNEQYF; DNA: TGTGCCAGCAGGAGGACAGCCTCCTACAATGAGCAGTACTTC
J: TRBJ2-5; length: 14; D: .; size: .; V: TRBV3-1; CDR3: CASSQDPQGETQYF; DNA: TGTGCCAGCAGCCAAGACCCCCAAGGAGAGACCCAGTACTTC
J: TRBJ2-7; length: 11; D: .; size: many; V: TRBV6-5; CDR3: CASSYSAEQYF; DNA: TGTGCCAGCAGTTATTCGGCCGAGCAGTACTTC
J: TRBJ2-1; length: 17; D: TRBD2; size: .; V: TRBV7-9; CDR3: CASSPLMLAGGFNEQFF; DNA: TGTGCCAGCAGCCCACTGATGTTAGCGGGGGGCTTCAATGAGCAGTTCTTC
J: TRBJ2-3; length: 16; D: .; size: .; V: TRBV6-2/TRBV6-3; CDR3: CASSQALGESADTQYF; DNA: TGTGCCAGCAGTCAGGCCCTAGGAGAGAGCGCAGATACGCAGTATTTT
J: TRBJ2-3; length: 11; D: .; size: .; V: TRBV5-1; CDR3: CASLGGLTQYF; DNA: TGCGCCAGTCTGGGGGGCTTAACGCAGTATTTT
J: TRBJ2-7; length: 15; D: .; size: .; V: TRBV15; CDR3: CATSRDYGAVDEQYF; DNA: TGTGCCACCAGCAGAGATTATGGGGCTGTCGACGAGCAGTACTTC